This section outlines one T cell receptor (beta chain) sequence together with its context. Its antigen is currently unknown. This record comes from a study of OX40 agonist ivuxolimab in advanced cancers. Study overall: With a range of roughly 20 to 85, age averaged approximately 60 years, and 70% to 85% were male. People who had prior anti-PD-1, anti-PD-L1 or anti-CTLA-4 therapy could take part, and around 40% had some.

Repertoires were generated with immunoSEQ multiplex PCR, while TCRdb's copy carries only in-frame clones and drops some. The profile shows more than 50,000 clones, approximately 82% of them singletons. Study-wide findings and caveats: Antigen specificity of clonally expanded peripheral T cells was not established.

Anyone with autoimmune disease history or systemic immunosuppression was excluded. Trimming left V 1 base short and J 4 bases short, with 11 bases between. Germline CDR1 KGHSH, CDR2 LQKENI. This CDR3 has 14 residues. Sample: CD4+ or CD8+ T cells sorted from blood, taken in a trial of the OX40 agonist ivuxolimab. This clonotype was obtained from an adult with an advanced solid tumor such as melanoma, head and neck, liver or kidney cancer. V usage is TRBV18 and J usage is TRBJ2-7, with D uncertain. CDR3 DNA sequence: TGTGCCAGCTCACCACAAGTTTCAGGTTACGAGCAGTACTTC. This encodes CASSPQVSGYEQYF.